This TCR beta chain was profiled in a study of blood T cell repertoires in COVID-19. Some clones are missing from TCRdb's copy, which holds only in-frame ones; the method was immunoSEQ multiplex PCR. The sample includes 190,000 or so clones, roughly 89% of them seen just once. The study recruited people aged about 18 to 90 years across roughly 25 US areas. The ends lost 2 bases at V and 6 bases at J; junction bases unmatched: 10. Germline V lookup: CDR1 SNHLY, CDR2 FYNNEI. The CDR3 is made up of 15 amino acids. This clone came up a few times. Sequenced sample: PBMCs or T cells enriched from blood (not recorded which). This sequence originates from a man younger than 35 with acute COVID-19. This sequence joins TRBV2 and TRBJ2-7; TRBD1 aligns across 7 bases. For the CDR3, the DNA is TGTGCCAGCAGTGAAAACTACAGGGGTAAGGGCGAGCAGTACTTC. Protein: CASSENYRGKGEQYF. The full variable domain, with the rest looked up from reference TRBV2 and TRBJ2-7, is EPEVTQTPSHQVTQMGQEVILRCVPISNHLYFYWYRQILGQKVEFLVSFYNNEISEKSEIFDDQFSVERPDGSNFTLKIRSTKLEDSAMYFCASSENYRGKGEQYFGPGTRLTVT.